The rows below give T cell receptor beta chains drawn from one sample of a study of blood T cell repertoires in COVID-19. Profiling relied on immunoSEQ multiplex PCR, and the TCRdb table lists in-frame clones only, not all of them. The data hold some 110,000 clones, with roughly 84% observed a single time. Sequencing was done on a sample of PBMCs or T cells enriched from blood (not recorded which). Source of these receptors: a woman in her twenties or thirties who had recovered from COVID-19. CDR3s include the opening cysteine and the closing phenylalanine or tryptophan. A D gene is named only where the DNA matches it firmly. The size of a clone is reported for some rows only, either as once, few or many, or as a class for expanded clones.

J | size | D | V | DNA | CDR3
TRBJ2-3 | - | TRBD2 | TRBV5-1 | TGCGCCAGCAGCTTGGGCCTAGCGGGAGCAGGAGATACGCAGTATTTT | CASSLGLAGAGDTQYF
TRBJ1-3 | - | TRBD1 | TRBV6-5 | TGTGCCAGCAGCGCGACAGGGTCCGGAAACACCATATATTTT | CASSATGSGNTIYF
TRBJ1-4 | - | - | TRBV7-9 | TGTGCCAGCAGCTTAGAGGCGGCAACTAATGAAAAACTGTTTTTT | CASSLEAATNEKLFF
TRBJ1-6 | - | TRBD1 | TRBV27 | TGTGCCAGCAGCAAAAGGACAGGGACTAATTCACCCCTCCACTTT | CASSKRTGTNSPLHF
TRBJ2-3 | few | - | TRBV24-1 | TGTGCCACCTCTAGGGGCCAAGATACGCAGTATTTT | CATSRGQDTQYF
TRBJ1-2 | - | TRBD1 | TRBV2 | TGTGCCAGCAGGGTACAGGGGGGATCTAACTATGGCTACACCTTC | CASRVQGGSNYGYTF
TRBJ2-7 | few | TRBD2 | TRBV7-3 | TGTGCCAGCAGCTTAGCGGGAGGGGGCAACGAGCAGTACTTC | CASSLAGGGNEQYF
TRBJ2-1 | - | TRBD2 | TRBV28 | TGTGCCAGCAGTTCCCGACTAGCGGGAGGTAACAATGAGCAGTTCTTC | CASSSRLAGGNNEQFF
TRBJ2-5 | - | TRBD1 | TRBV7-9 | TGTGCCAGCAGCCTAACGACAGGGGAGGAAGAGACCCAGTACTTC | CASSLTTGEEETQYF
TRBJ2-7 | - | TRBD1 | TRBV28 | TGTGCCAGCAGTTTCCCGGACAGGAGGACCTACGAGCAGTACTTC | CASSFPDRRTYEQYF
TRBJ1-1 | - | TRBD1 | TRBV2 | TGTGCCAGCGGCACAGGGGTCACTGAAGCTTTCTTT | CASGTGVTEAFF
TRBJ2-7 | - | TRBD1 | TRBV19 | TGTGCCAGTAGTATCAGGCAGGGGGCCTCCTACGAGCAGTACTTC | CASSIRQGASYEQYF
TRBJ2-5 | - | - | TRBV11-1 | TGTGCCAGCAGTCAGGGATGGCAAGAGACCCAGTACTTC | CASSQGWQETQYF
TRBJ1-1 | - | - | TRBV2 | TGTGCCAGCAGTGAAGTAGCGGACACTGAAGCTTTCTTT | CASSEVADTEAFF
TRBJ2-6 | - | - | TRBV30 | TGTGCCTGGACCCTTACTAGCTCTGGGGCCAACGTCCTGACTTTC | CAWTLTSSGANVLTF
TRBJ2-1 | once | - | TRBV7-2 | TGTGCCAGCAGCTTAACAGGGTACAATGAGCAGTTCTTC | CASSLTGYNEQFF
TRBJ1-4 | - | - | TRBV10-3 | TGTGCCATCAGTGAGTCCGGGGTGAGGGAAAAACTGTTTTTT | CAISESGVREKLFF
TRBJ1-1 | - | - | TRBV28 | TGTGCCAGCAGTTTAAGGGCAGGGAAAGCTTTCTTT | CASSLRAGKAFF
TRBJ2-2 | once | TRBD1 | TRBV27 | TGTGCCAGCAGTTTCCCAACCCCCGGGACAGGGGGCTACACCGGGGAGCTGTTTTTT | CASSFPTPGTGGYTGELFF
TRBJ2-3 | - | TRBD2 | TRBV27 | TGTGCCAGCAGTTTTACCGGGAGGTCGACAGATACGCAGTATTTT | CASSFTGRSTDTQYF
TRBJ1-2 | - | - | TRBV28 | TGTGCCAGCAGCTCTGGACATTCCACTAACTATGGCTACACCTTC | CASSSGHSTNYGYTF
TRBJ2-7 | - | - | TRBV28 | TGTGCCAGCAGTCCCCCGAACAGGAACCCCTACGAGCAGTACTTC | CASSPPNRNPYEQYF
TRBJ1-3 | - | TRBD1 | TRBV5-1 | TGCGCCAGCAGCCTGGTTGGGGGACAGGGGATCTCTGGAAACACCATATATTTT | CASSLVGGQGISGNTIYF
TRBJ2-2 | - | - | TRBV1 | TGCACCAGCCGAATAGCGGGTATCTGCGACACCGGGGAGCTGTTTTTT | CTSRIAGICDTGELFF
TRBJ2-4 | - | - | TRBV30 | TGTGCCTGGAGCGCCCCGGGCAAAAACATTCAGTACTTC | CAWSAPGKNIQYF
TRBJ2-7 | - | TRBD2 | TRBV11-2 | TGTGCCAGCAGCTTAGCGGCTAGCGGGAGGGGCGAGCAGTACTTC | CASSLAASGRGEQYF
TRBJ1-2 | - | TRBD1 | TRBV5-5 | TGTGCCAGCAGCACCGGGACAGGGGATCCGATAGCTAACTATGGCTACACCTTC | CASSTGTGDPIANYGYTF
TRBJ2-6 | - | - | TRBV6-2/TRBV6-3 | TGTGCCAGCAGTTACCCATACAGGTCCTCTGGGGCCAACGTCCTGACTTTC | CASSYPYRSSGANVLTF
TRBJ2-4 | - | TRBD2 | TRBV19 | TGTGCCAGTAGGGGACTAGCGGGAGTGAACATTCAGTACTTC | CASRGLAGVNIQYF
TRBJ2-7 | - | - | TRBV19 | TGTGCCAGTAGTATAGTCGCGGGGCGTTTCTACGAGCAGTACTTC | CASSIVAGRFYEQYF
TRBJ2-1 | - | - | TRBV7-2 | TGTGCCAGCAGCTACAGGGGGGGCAATGAGCAGTTCTTC | CASSYRGGNEQFF
TRBJ2-1 | - | TRBD2 | TRBV19 | TGTGCCAGTAGTATAGACGGCAGAACTAGCGGGATGACCGGGGATGAGCAGTTCTTC | CASSIDGRTSGMTGDEQFF
TRBJ2-3 | - | - | TRBV4-1 | TGCGCCAGCAGCCTTCTGGGACTTTTCACAGATACGCAGTATTTT | CASSLLGLFTDTQYF
TRBJ1-1 | - | - | TRBV28 | TGTGCCAGCAGTTTAAGGCAGGGGATGGCTGAAGCTTTCTTT | CASSLRQGMAEAFF
TRBJ2-1 | - | TRBD2 | TRBV11-3 | TGTGCCAGCAGCTTAGGGGCGACTAGCGGGGGCTACAATGAGCAGTTCTTC | CASSLGATSGGYNEQFF
TRBJ1-2 | once | - | TRBV28 | TGTGCCAGCAGTCGGCGGGGGGCGGGAGGCTACACCTTC | CASSRRGAGGYTF
TRBJ2-5 | - | - | TRBV12-3/TRBV12-4 | TGTGCCAGCAGCCGGGACTCCCAGACCCAGTACTTC | CASSRDSQTQYF
TRBJ1-1 | - | - | TRBV2 | TGTGCCAGCAGAGCGATTCAACAGGGTGAAGCTTTCTTT | CASRAIQQGEAFF
TRBJ2-3 | - | TRBD2 | TRBV5-8 | TGTGCCAGCAGCCCGGGACGAGGGACTAGCAGCACAGATACGCAGTATTTT | CASSPGRGTSSTDTQYF
TRBJ1-2 | - | TRBD1 | TRBV7-2 | TGTGCCAGCAGCTTAGTGGGCGGGACAGACCCTTATGGCTACACCTTC | CASSLVGGTDPYGYTF
TRBJ1-2 | - | TRBD1 | TRBV5-1 | TGCGCCAGCAGCTTATCAGGGGGCGACTATGGCTACACCTTC | CASSLSGGDYGYTF
TRBJ2-4 | - | TRBD2 | TRBV7-6 | TGTGCCAGCAGCTTAAGTACTAGCGGGAACATTAGAAACATTCAGTACTTC | CASSLSTSGNIRNIQYF
TRBJ2-7 | large | - | TRBV6-2/TRBV6-3 | TGTGCCAGCAGTTACTCGTCCCCATACGAGCAGTACTTC | CASSYSSPYEQYF
TRBJ2-3 | once | TRBD2 | TRBV19 | TGTGCCAGTAGTGGTCAGGGAGGACTAGCGAGCACAGATACGCAGTATTTT | CASSGQGGLASTDTQYF
TRBJ2-1 | - | - | TRBV6-6 | TGTGCCAGCAGTTACGCAGGCTACAATGAGCAGTTCTTC | CASSYAGYNEQFF
TRBJ2-5 | - | - | TRBV10-3 | TGTGCCATCAGTGAGTCGACAGGAGGTGAGACCCAGTACTTC | CAISESTGGETQYF
TRBJ1-5 | - | - | TRBV28 | TGTGCCAGCAGCCCACTCCAGGGGTTCGGCAATCAGCCCCAGCATTTT | CASSPLQGFGNQPQHF
TRBJ2-7 | - | TRBD2 | TRBV6-6 | TGTGCCAGCAGTTCCCCCGGGACTAGCTACGAGCAGTACTTC | CASSSPGTSYEQYF
TRBJ2-7 | few | TRBD2 | TRBV28 | TGTGCCAGCAGTTTAAGCGCGGGAGGTTCCTACGAGCAGTACTTC | CASSLSAGGSYEQYF
TRBJ2-7 | - | - | TRBV14 | TGTGCCAGCAGCCCATCCAGAGTAGGCGGGCAGTACTTC | CASSPSRVGGQYF
TRBJ2-5 | - | - | TRBV7-3 | TGTGCCAGCAGCCAGACAGTGTTGGAGACCCAGTACTTC | CASSQTVLETQYF
TRBJ1-1 | - | - | TRBV7-3 | TGTGCCAGCAGCTCCCAGGGGCCCCTGAACACTGAAGCTTTCTTT | CASSSQGPLNTEAFF
TRBJ2-7 | - | TRBD2 | TRBV5-1 | TGCGCCAGCAGCCCCCTAGCGGGAGAAGGCTACGAGCAGTACTTC | CASSPLAGEGYEQYF
TRBJ2-2 | - | - | TRBV27 | TGTGCCAGCAGTTTAGGGCTGAACACCGGGGAGCTGTTTTTT | CASSLGLNTGELFF